The rows below give T cell receptor beta chains drawn from one sample of a study of cytomegalovirus exposure and HLA in healthy donors. The assay was immunoSEQ multiplex PCR, and TCRdb's table has in-frame clones only and misses some. This sample has 150,000 to 200,000 clones, with about 85% found just once. Input material: PBMCs. The source of these receptors is a man aged 18 to 29 in good health and CMV-seropositive. CDR3s include the opening cysteine and the closing phenylalanine or tryptophan. The order of the fields is clone size, V gene, J gene, D gene, CDR3 protein, CDR3 DNA. A D gene is named only where the DNA matches it firmly. For some rows the clone size is stated as once, few or many, or as a class when expanded; others skip it.

>.|TRBV9|TRBJ1-1|.
CASSVAGGNTEAFF
TGTGCCAGCAGCGTAGCTGGAGGGAACACTGAAGCTTTCTTT
>.|TRBV28|TRBJ2-1|TRBD2
CASSSTGGGSSYNEQFF
TGTGCCAGCAGTTCCACGGGGGGGGGCAGCTCCTACAATGAGCAGTTCTTC
>.|TRBV18|TRBJ1-4|TRBD1
CASSFSTGTANEKLFF
TGTGCCAGCTCATTCTCGACCGGGACAGCGAATGAAAAACTGTTTTTT
>.|TRBV5-4|TRBJ2-3|.
CASSLEGFSTDTQYF
TGTGCCAGCAGCTTGGAGGGGTTCAGCACAGATACGCAGTATTTT
>.|TRBV7-2|TRBJ1-5|TRBD1
CASSWTGRDQPQHF
TGTGCCAGCAGCTGGACAGGACGAGATCAGCCCCAGCATTTT
>.|TRBV9|TRBJ2-1|TRBD2
CASSGSGGAPNEQFF
TGTGCCAGCAGCGGTAGCGGGGGGGCCCCCAATGAGCAGTTCTTC
>once|TRBV28|TRBJ1-2|.
CASTPGFYGYTF
TGTGCCAGCACCCCGGGGTTCTATGGCTACACCTTC
>.|TRBV7-3|TRBJ2-7|TRBD1
CASSRQGNYEQYF
TGTGCCAGCAGCCGACAGGGAAACTACGAGCAGTACTTC
>.|TRBV19|TRBJ1-2|.
CASTGKIGGYTF
TGTGCCAGTACCGGGAAGATAGGAGGCTACACCTTC
>.|TRBV18|TRBJ2-2|.
CASSPSAVQNTGELFF
TGTGCCAGCTCACCGTCGGCGGTCCAGAACACCGGGGAGCTGTTTTTT
>.|TRBV7-9|TRBJ2-7|.
CASSLSTGKSYEQYF
TGTGCCAGCAGCTTATCAACAGGGAAGAGCTACGAGCAGTACTTC
>once|TRBV11-2|TRBJ2-5|TRBD1
CASSLGVRTGQETQYF
TGTGCCAGCAGCTTAGGGGTCAGGACAGGCCAAGAGACCCAGTACTTC
>.|TRBV18|TRBJ1-2|.
CASSSLNYGYTF
TGTGCCAGCTCATCCTTAAATTATGGCTACACCTTC
>.|TRBV5-1|TRBJ2-1|TRBD2
CASSWTSGRTAQEQFF
TGCGCCAGCAGCTGGACTAGCGGGAGAACAGCACAGGAGCAGTTCTTC
>.|TRBV7-2|TRBJ1-5|.
CASSLDRARDNQPQHF
TGTGCCAGCAGCTTAGACAGGGCACGCGACAATCAGCCCCAGCATTTT
>.|TRBV6-1|TRBJ1-1|.
CASSLGRNPNTEAFF
TGTGCCAGCAGTTTGGGGAGGAACCCGAACACTGAAGCTTTCTTT
>.|TRBV6-1|TRBJ1-2|.
CASSIDAGRGYTF
TGTGCCAGCAGTATAGACGCGGGTCGTGGCTACACCTTC
>few|TRBV30|TRBJ1-1|TRBD1
CAWTEGAAFF
TGTGCCTGGACCGAGGGGGCAGCTTTCTTT
>.|TRBV2|TRBJ1-1|TRBD1
CASSEIGTETPGAFF
TGTGCCAGCAGTGAAATTGGGACAGAAACACCGGGAGCTTTCTTT
>few|TRBV6-5|TRBJ1-3|.
CASSERTVGNTIYF
TGTGCCAGCAGTGAAAGGACAGTTGGAAACACCATATATTTT
>.|TRBV5-1|TRBJ1-1|TRBD1
CASSQGTGLRTEAFF
TGCGCCAGCAGCCAGGGGACAGGGTTGCGGACTGAAGCTTTCTTT
>few|TRBV30|TRBJ2-7|TRBD2
CAWSSLAGYEQYF
TGTGCCTGGAGTTCCCTAGCGGGGTACGAGCAGTACTTC
>.|TRBV4-1|TRBJ1-4|.
CASSQAGREEKLFF
TGCGCCAGCAGCCAAGCTGGACGGGAGGAAAAACTGTTTTTT
>.|TRBV19|TRBJ2-3|TRBD2
CASSIDVWGGTQYF
TGTGCCAGTAGTATTGATGTGTGGGGGGGGACGCAGTATTTT
>.|TRBV6-1|TRBJ2-5|.
CASRATGTQYF
TGTGCCAGCAGGGCAACAGGGACCCAGTACTTC
>few|TRBV5-4|TRBJ1-2|.
CASSPRQEINYGYTF
TGTGCCAGCAGCCCCCGACAGGAGATTAACTATGGCTACACCTTC
>.|TRBV11-2|TRBJ1-1|.
CASSSGWNTEAFF
TGTGCCAGCAGCTCCGGGTGGAACACTGAAGCTTTCTTT
>.|TRBV15|TRBJ2-1|.
CATSSPEGLEINEQFF
TGTGCCACCAGCAGCCCAGAGGGCCTGGAGATCAATGAGCAGTTCTTC
>.|TRBV5-1|TRBJ2-1|TRBD2
CASSVTSGVYNEQFF
TGCGCCAGCAGCGTGACTAGCGGGGTGTACAATGAGCAGTTCTTC
>.|TRBV5-1|TRBJ2-7|.
CASSPPGDEQYF
TGCGCCAGCAGCCCTCCAGGGGACGAGCAGTACTTC
>once|TRBV7-3|TRBJ2-3|TRBD2
CASSLSLAGNRDTQYF
TGTGCCAGCAGCTTAAGCCTAGCGGGGAACCGAGATACGCAGTATTTT
>once|TRBV5-4|TRBJ1-2|.
CASSLAYDSLYYGYTF
TGTGCCAGCAGCTTGGCTTATGATAGTCTCTACTATGGCTACACCTTC
>.|TRBV27|TRBJ1-2|TRBD1
CASSAQQGAYGYTF
TGTGCCAGCAGTGCCCAACAGGGGGCCTATGGCTACACCTTC
>.|TRBV2|TRBJ2-7|.
CASRLTTYEQYF
TGTGCCAGCAGGCTGACTACCTACGAGCAGTACTTC
>.|TRBV9|TRBJ2-7|.
CASSVEAGPSYEQYF
TGTGCCAGCAGCGTAGAGGCAGGGCCGTCTTACGAGCAGTACTTC
>few|TRBV28|TRBJ2-1|TRBD2
CASTLAGSYNEQFF
TGTGCCAGCACCCTAGCGGGGTCTTACAATGAGCAGTTCTTC
>.|TRBV4-1|TRBJ2-4|.
CASSHEFNPEGIAKNIQYF
TGCGCCAGCAGCCACGAGTTCAACCCGGAGGGTATAGCCAAAAACATTCAGTACTTC
>.|TRBV6-1|TRBJ2-7|.
CASGRDFNEGVEQYF
TGTGCCAGCGGAAGGGACTTTAACGAAGGGGTAGAGCAGTACTTC